This entry describes one TCR beta chain. This specimen belongs to a study of blood T cell repertoires in COVID-19. Study summary: Some COVID-19 samples were acute and others convalescent; all came from the United States, Italy and Spain.

In the study's own analysis: For nucleated cells, counts were estimated from reference gene primer amplification. Method: immunoSEQ multiplex PCR; TCRdb's copy keeps in-frame clones and lacks some. V, J and clone size are those of that table, while D and trimming were read from the DNA. The repertoire holds roughly 120,000 clones, with 82% as singletons. The CDR3 consists of 14 residues. V lost 6 bases and J lost 2; bases outside the gene matches: 2. The germline V gene encodes CDR1 MDHEN and CDR2 SYDVKM. The V and J genes are TRBV28 and TRBJ2-3, with TRBD1 identical over 10 bases. This receptor was taken from a woman aged 60-70 years with acute or convalescent COVID-19. The sequenced material came from peripheral blood. CDR3 nucleotide sequence: TGTGCCAGCAGGGGACAGGGGAACACAGATACGCAGTATTTT. It yields the protein CASRGQGNTDTQYF.